A selection of T cell receptor beta chains follows, all from one sample in a study of beta chain features in type 1 diabetes. Only in-frame clones appear in the TCRdb table, and some are missing; sequencing was by immunoSEQ multiplex PCR. This table holds 110,000 to 150,000 clones, about 7% found once. The specimen was central memory CD4+ T cells from blood. Receptors were obtained from a woman between 25 and 40 years old in good health. The CDR3 runs from the conserved cysteine through the conserved F or W. The order of the fields is V gene, clone size, D gene, J gene, CDR3 DNA, CDR3 protein. D genes are given only for firm matches. Size tells how often a clone was seen (once, few, many) or the class of an expanded clone, and some rows leave it out.

V gene: TRBV19; clone size: few; D gene: NA; J gene: TRBJ2-2; CDR3 DNA: TGTGCCAGTAGTATAGATTTAGAGAACACCGGGGAGCTGTTTTTT; CDR3 protein: CASSIDLENTGELFF
V gene: TRBV28; clone size: many; D gene: NA; J gene: TRBJ2-1; CDR3 DNA: TGTGCCAGCAGTTTTGGGGGCCTTGAGCAGTTCTTC; CDR3 protein: CASSFGGLEQFF
V gene: TRBV7-3; clone size: few; D gene: NA; J gene: TRBJ2-5; CDR3 DNA: TGTGCCAGCAGCTTAGTAGGGGGTGCCCAAGAGACCCAGTACTTC; CDR3 protein: CASSLVGGAQETQYF
V gene: TRBV4-2; clone size: few; D gene: NA; J gene: TRBJ1-2; CDR3 DNA: TGTGCCAGCAGCGCCTCAGTCGCAGGGGCAGAACTTTATGGCTACACCTTC; CDR3 protein: CASSASVAGAELYGYTF
V gene: TRBV6-6; clone size: few; D gene: TRBD2; J gene: TRBJ2-3; CDR3 DNA: TGTGCCAGCAATCCAACTAGCGGGAGTCGGGATACGCAGTATTTT; CDR3 protein: CASNPTSGSRDTQYF
V gene: TRBV2; clone size: few; D gene: TRBD1; J gene: TRBJ2-3; CDR3 DNA: TGTGCCAGCAGAAAAAGACAGGGGGGCGGGGATACGCAGTATTTT; CDR3 protein: CASRKRQGGGDTQYF
V gene: TRBV5-1; clone size: NA; D gene: NA; J gene: TRBJ2-1; CDR3 DNA: TGCGCCAGCAGCTCGCAGGGTACCAATGAGCAGTTCTTC; CDR3 protein: CASSSQGTNEQFF
V gene: TRBV9; clone size: many; D gene: TRBD1; J gene: TRBJ2-7; CDR3 DNA: TGTGCCAGCAGCGCAGGACAGGGATCTAGTCACGAGCAGTACTTC; CDR3 protein: CASSAGQGSSHEQYF
V gene: TRBV7-2; clone size: NA; D gene: NA; J gene: TRBJ2-2; CDR3 DNA: TGTGCCAGCAGCTTATACGAGAGCGGGGAGCTGTTTTTT; CDR3 protein: CASSLYESGELFF
V gene: TRBV5-1; clone size: few; D gene: NA; J gene: TRBJ2-7; CDR3 DNA: TGCGCCAGCAGCTCTCGCCCGGGACACTCCTACGAGCAGTACTTC; CDR3 protein: CASSSRPGHSYEQYF
V gene: TRBV15; clone size: NA; D gene: TRBD1; J gene: TRBJ2-5; CDR3 DNA: TGTGCCACCAGCAGATTAAGGACAGGGGGAGGTGAGACCCAGTACTTC; CDR3 protein: CATSRLRTGGGETQYF
V gene: TRBV19; clone size: few; D gene: NA; J gene: TRBJ1-5; CDR3 DNA: TGTGCCAGTACCGACACTAATCAGCCCCAGCATTTT; CDR3 protein: CASTDTNQPQHF
V gene: TRBV28; clone size: NA; D gene: NA; J gene: TRBJ1-4; CDR3 DNA: TGTGCCAGCAGTTCCCCCAGATTTAATGAAAAACTGTTTTTT; CDR3 protein: CASSSPRFNEKLFF
V gene: TRBV7-3; clone size: NA; D gene: TRBD2; J gene: TRBJ2-1; CDR3 DNA: TGTGCCAGCAGCTACCCAGGACTAGCGGGAGGGCGGGATGAGCAGTTCTTC; CDR3 protein: CASSYPGLAGGRDEQFF
V gene: TRBV7-3; clone size: few; D gene: TRBD1; J gene: TRBJ2-3; CDR3 DNA: TGTGCCAGCAGCCTCACCTCGGACAGGGCAGATACGCAGTATTTT; CDR3 protein: CASSLTSDRADTQYF
V gene: TRBV11-2; clone size: NA; D gene: TRBD2; J gene: TRBJ2-5; CDR3 DNA: TGTGCCAGCAGCTCTCAGGCGGGACTAGTTGGGGAGACCCAGTACTTC; CDR3 protein: CASSSQAGLVGETQYF
V gene: TRBV11-3; clone size: NA; D gene: TRBD2; J gene: TRBJ2-1; CDR3 DNA: TGTGCCAGCAGCCGTAGCGGGCAGGACTACAATGAGCAGTTCTTC; CDR3 protein: CASSRSGQDYNEQFF
V gene: TRBV5-4; clone size: few; D gene: NA; J gene: TRBJ2-1; CDR3 DNA: TGCGCCAGCAGCCTACGCGGGGATTCCTACAATGAGCAGTTCTTC; CDR3 protein: CASSLRGDSYNEQFF
V gene: TRBV9; clone size: NA; D gene: TRBD2; J gene: TRBJ2-1; CDR3 DNA: TGTGCCAGCAGCATCTCGGGAGGGGGGTTGGATGAGCAGTTCTTC; CDR3 protein: CASSISGGGLDEQFF
V gene: TRBV30; clone size: few; D gene: NA; J gene: TRBJ2-3; CDR3 DNA: TGTGCCTGGGCCCGAGGGGGTGGGAATACGCAGTATTTT; CDR3 protein: CAWARGGGNTQYF
V gene: TRBV6-5; clone size: NA; D gene: TRBD1; J gene: TRBJ2-7; CDR3 DNA: TGTGCCAGCAACAGGGGGCTCGAGCAGTACTTC; CDR3 protein: CASNRGLEQYF
V gene: TRBV25-1; clone size: few; D gene: NA; J gene: TRBJ1-1; CDR3 DNA: TGTGCCACCTTAAACAACATGAACACTGAAGCTTTCTTT; CDR3 protein: CATLNNMNTEAFF
V gene: TRBV29-1; clone size: few; D gene: NA; J gene: TRBJ2-1; CDR3 DNA: TGCAGCGCCCAACGGAGTTTCTCCTACAATGAGCAGTTCTTC; CDR3 protein: CSAQRSFSYNEQFF
V gene: TRBV10-3; clone size: few; D gene: TRBD2; J gene: TRBJ2-3; CDR3 DNA: TGTGCCATCAGTGAGGCTCGGACTAGCGACACAGATACGCAGTATTTT; CDR3 protein: CAISEARTSDTDTQYF
V gene: TRBV6-5; clone size: NA; D gene: NA; J gene: TRBJ2-1; CDR3 DNA: TGTGCCAGCAAAGACGCCGGGGATGAGCAGTTCTTC; CDR3 protein: CASKDAGDEQFF
V gene: TRBV6-5; clone size: few; D gene: TRBD2; J gene: TRBJ2-7; CDR3 DNA: TGTGCCAGCACCGTAGCGGGAGGGGTTTACGAGCAGTACTTC; CDR3 protein: CASTVAGGVYEQYF
V gene: TRBV2; clone size: NA; D gene: NA; J gene: TRBJ1-5; CDR3 DNA: TGTGCCAGCAGTGAGAGCGAAAGGAATCAGCCCCAGCATTTT; CDR3 protein: CASSESERNQPQHF